These 27 T cell receptor beta chains were all obtained from the same sample, sequenced in a study of cytomegalovirus exposure and HLA in healthy donors. Amplification used 60 Vbeta primers and 13 Jbeta primers. Here immunoSEQ multiplex PCR was the method, and the copy in TCRdb shows in-frame clones only, minus some. The sample carries approximately 220,000 clones, approximately 78% recorded once. The sequencing sample was made of PBMCs. The receptor source for this set is a man between 25 and 39 years old in good health and CMV-seronegative.

The chain has TRBV19 and TRBJ1-5; D remains ambiguous. From germline, CDR1 is LNHDA and CDR2 SQIVND (reference sequence). Trimming left V 0 bases short and J 4 bases short, with 13 bases between. The CDR3 sequence is 16 residues long. CDR3 bases: TGTGCCAGTAGTATAGATCAACAGCGGTTAAATCAGCCCCAGCATTTT. Its protein is CASSIDQQRLNQPQHF.

The sample holds one count of this clone. The chain recombines TRBV5-6 with TRBJ1-2; 10 bases are shared with TRBD1. The CDR3 covers 15 residues. V shed 4 bases, J shed 7 bases, and the junction held 10 bases outside the gene matches. Per germline, CDR1 SGHDT and CDR2 YYEEEE. The CDR3 DNA reads as TGTGCCAGCAGCCGCCGGGACAGGGGATTGGGTGGCTACACCTTC. Its protein product is CASSRRDRGLGGYTF.

In this sample, this clone turned up a few times. The V gene is TRBV2, the J gene TRBJ2-3; D is uncertain. With 2 bases removed from V and 0 bases from J, the gap between germline ends came to 15 bases. The CDR3 runs 17 residues. Germline CDR1 is SNHLY and CDR2 is FYNNEI. CDR3 sequence reads: CASSEYPRETSTDTQYF. In DNA form, the CDR3 reads TGTGCCAGCAGTGAATATCCCCGAGAAACTAGCACAGATACGCAGTATTTT.

The rearrangement uses TRBV4-3 and TRBJ1-2; no clear D gene. CDR1 LGHNA and CDR2 YSLEER come from the germline V gene. The CDR3 sequence is 15 residues long. Trimming took 0 bases from V and 2 from J, leaving 10 bases between them. The CDR3: CASSQEALRNYGYTF. The CDR3 DNA sequence: TGCGCCAGCAGCCAAGAAGCACTGAGAAACTATGGCTACACCTTC.

The chain employs TRBV19 and TRBJ2-2, with 9 bases matching TRBD1. The CDR3 consists of 15 residues. Trimming took 7 bases from V and 4 from J; bases not matched to a gene: 7. From germline, CDR1 is LNHDA and CDR2 SQIVND (reference sequence). In DNA, the CDR3 is TGTGCCAGTAATGGGGGGACAGGGCGCACCGGGGAGCTGTTTTTT. Its protein product is CASNGGTGRTGELFF.

Comment on this clone: At one boundary the junction diverges from the germline segment, which might be a read error. The rearrangement uses TRBV28 and TRBJ1-2; TRBD1 is a possible D gene (6 bases). The CDR3 is 13 amino acids. The germline V gene has CDR1 MDHEN and CDR2 SYDVKM. CDR3 region: CDSSPRGNYGYTF. The DNA of the CDR3 is TGTGACAGCAGTCCAAGGGGGAACTATGGCTACACCTTC.

The chain carries TRBV7-2 and TRBJ2-1, with TRBD2 identical over 13 bases. The V segment lost 1 base and the J segment 1 base; nucleotides outside the gene matches: 1. The CDR3 loop spans 17 amino acids. Germline CDR1 and CDR2: SGHTA and FQGNSA. The CDR3 region is CASSLVGLAGSYNEQFF. Written as DNA, the CDR3 is TGTGCCAGCAGCTTAGTGGGACTAGCGGGGTCCTACAATGAGCAGTTCTTC.

V and J are TRBV7-3 and TRBJ2-3, with 12 bases matching TRBD2. Germline V lookup: CDR1 SGHTA, CDR2 FQGTGA. V shed 5 bases and J 4 bases; nucleotides not matched to a gene: 10. The length of the CDR3 is 17 residues. The CDR3 protein is CASSPVSSGGGADTQYF. CDR3 nucleotide sequence: TGTGCCAGCAGCCCGGTCTCTAGCGGGGGGGGCGCAGATACGCAGTATTTT.

The genes are TRBV9 and TRBJ1-5, with D perhaps TRBD1 (5 bases). CDR1 and CDR2 from the germline V gene are SGDLS and YYNGEE. This CDR3 has 14 amino acids. V was pared by 0 bases and J by 4 bases, with 8 bases between. CDR3 region: CASSVAGENQPQHF. As DNA, the CDR3 is TGTGCCAGCAGCGTAGCGGGGGAAAATCAGCCCCAGCATTTT.

V is TRBV4-3 and J is TRBJ2-7, with D unclear. Looked up from germline, CDR1 is LGHNA and CDR2 is YSLEER. There are 13 residues in the CDR3. Trimming removed 0 bases from V and 4 bases from J, with 7 bases in between. The CDR3 sequence: CASSQDLSYEQYF. The CDR3 region has the DNA TGCGCCAGCAGCCAAGATCTATCGTACGAGCAGTACTTC.

The CDR3 reads CASSSRDRGYEQYF. DNA of the CDR3: TGTGCCAGCAGTAGTCGGGACAGGGGTTACGAGCAGTACTTC. This chain uses TRBV6-5 with TRBJ2-7, with 10 bases aligning to TRBD1. V trimming: 5 bases; J trimming: 4 bases; junction bases outside the gene matches: 5. The CDR3 loop spans 14 amino acids. The germline V gene has CDR1 MNHEY and CDR2 SVGAGI.

The chain joins TRBV7-9 to TRBJ1-3, with a weak D call TRBD1 (6 bases). Between the trimmed V and J ends, which lost 5 bases and 4 bases, there was a span of 12 bases. Germline CDR1 reads SEHNR; CDR2 reads FQNEAQ (reference sequence). This CDR3 is 14 amino acids long. CDR3 loop: CASSPRGSGNTIYF. The CDR3, as DNA: TGTGCCAGCAGCCCGAGGGGGTCCGGAAACACCATATATTTT.

The chain couples TRBV6-5 to TRBJ1-3, with D possibly being TRBD1 (6 bases). The germline V gene has CDR1 MNHEY and CDR2 SVGAGI. The CDR3 consists of 15 residues. V was pared by 5 bases and J by 1 base, with 12 bases between. CDR3 bases: TGTGCCAGCAGTAACACAGGGAATTCTGGAAACACCATATATTTT. Its protein is CASSNTGNSGNTIYF.

Here the CDR3 DNA reads TGTGCCAGTACCCCCGGGAAGGCGATCAATCAGCCCCAGCATTTT. Protein: CASTPGKAINQPQHF. The chain links TRBV19 to TRBJ1-5; D call uncertain. The CDR3 is made up of 15 amino acids. Looked up from germline, CDR1 is LNHDA and CDR2 is SQIVND (reference sequence). Trimming took 7 bases from V and 3 from J, leaving 16 bases between them.

Only one count was recorded for this clone. This rearrangement joins TRBV19 to TRBJ2-7, with D tentatively TRBD1 (5 bases). The V end lost 3 bases, the J end lost 2 bases, and 8 bases lay between the germline ends. Looked up from germline, CDR1 is LNHDA and CDR2 is SQIVND (reference sequence). The CDR3 is made up of 13 amino acids. The CDR3 bases are TGTGCCAGTAGTATCGAGGACACCTACGAGCAGTACTTC. As protein: CASSIEDTYEQYF.

The CDR3 region has the DNA TGTGCCAGCAGCGGAGACAGGGTTAACACCGGGGAGCTGTTTTTT. This codes for CASSGDRVNTGELFF. The chain employs TRBV7-2 and TRBJ2-2; TRBD1 matches at 7 bases. The CDR3 has 15 residues. Germline V lookup: CDR1 SGHTA, CDR2 FQGNSA. Germline trimming cut 5 bases from V and 2 bases from J; bases unmatched to any gene: 5.

The rearrangement joins TRBV7-3 to TRBJ2-4, with 9 bases that match TRBD2. This CDR3 has 17 amino acids. After removal of 1 base from V and 5 bases from J, the junction contained 9 bases not matched to a gene. Looked up from germline, CDR1 is SGHTA and CDR2 is FQGTGA. The CDR3 region is CASSLNAAGGPQNIQYF. The CDR3 coding sequence is TGTGCCAGCAGCTTAAACGCGGCGGGGGGGCCCCAAAACATTCAGTACTTC.

The chain has TRBV27 and TRBJ2-7; TRBD1 agrees at 7 bases. V was pared by 4 bases and J by 0 bases, with 6 bases of the junction left unmatched. The CDR3 spans 15 residues. Germline V gene lookup returns CDR1 MNHEY and CDR2 SMNVEV (reference sequence). The CDR3 sequence is CASSSHRGHSYEQYF. Written as DNA, the CDR3 is TGTGCCAGCAGTTCCCACAGGGGTCACTCCTACGAGCAGTACTTC.

This clone has just a few counts. The chain uses TRBV7-9 and TRBJ2-6; D might be TRBD1 (5 bases). Germline CDR1 reads SEHNR; CDR2 reads FQNEAQ (reference sequence). V lost 1 base and J lost 0, with 10 bases in between. CDR3 size: 17 residues. CDR3 nucleotide sequence: TGTGCCAGCAGCTTAGGCTTCAGGGACTCTGGGGCCAACGTCCTGACTTTC. It specifies CASSLGFRDSGANVLTF.

The chain carries TRBV7-2 and TRBJ2-5; 8 bases are a match to TRBD1. Losses at the gene ends were 4 bases for V and 4 bases for J; bases not matched to a gene: 5. Germline V lookup: CDR1 SGHTA, CDR2 FQGNSA. The CDR3 is 14 residues long. This CDR3 is CASSSGQVLETQYF. The CDR3 DNA reads as TGTGCCAGCAGCTCGGGACAGGTGTTAGAGACCCAGTACTTC. Full variable domain (missing parts from reference TRBV7-2 and TRBJ2-5): GAGVSQSPSNKVTEKGKDVELRCDPISGHTALYWYRQSLGQGLEFLIYFQGNSAPDKSGLPSDRFSAERTGGSVSTLTIQRTQQEDSAVYLCASSSGQVLETQYFGPGTRLLVL.

The rearrangement joins TRBV10-3 to TRBJ1-5; 8 bases line up with TRBD1. V lost 9 bases, J lost 1 base, and 5 bases stayed unmatched. Germline CDR1 is ENHRY and CDR2 is SYGVKD. This CDR3 comprises 14 residues. As DNA, the CDR3 is TGTGCCATGTCGACAGGGGCGAGCAATCAGCCCCAGCATTTT. Translating gives CAMSTGASNQPQHF.

The J gene is TRBJ2-5, the V gene TRBV10-2; 11 bases line up with TRBD2. The ends lost 10 bases at V and 5 bases at J; junction bases unmatched: 9. The CDR3 runs 14 residues. The V gene's germline CDR1 is WSHSY and CDR2 SAAADI. The CDR3 loop is CATKTSGGAETQYF. The CDR3 coding sequence is TGCGCCACTAAAACTAGCGGGGGAGCTGAGACCCAGTACTTC.

This clone occurred a few times. The gene calls are TRBV20-1 and TRBJ2-7; D is unresolved. CDR1 and CDR2 (germline): DFQATT, SNEGSKA (reference sequence). CDR3 length equals 10 residues. Written as DNA, the CDR3 is TGCAGATACGACAACTACGAGCAGTACTTC. It translates to CRYDNYEQYF.

This rearrangement joins TRBV7-9 to TRBJ2-7; TRBD2 is a possible D gene (7 bases). Germline CDR1 reads SEHNR; CDR2 reads FQNEAQ (reference sequence). This CDR3 has 14 residues. V lost 6 bases, J lost 2 bases, and 14 bases lay in between. Here the CDR3 DNA reads TGTGCCAGCAGTTCACGGGGGGCCGCCTACGAGCAGTACTTC. Encoded protein: CASSSRGAAYEQYF.

CDR3 sequence reads: CASSSLYTDTQYF. In nucleotides, the CDR3 is TGTGCCAGCAGCTCCCTCTACACAGATACGCAGTATTTT. This chain uses TRBV7-9 with TRBJ2-3; D not resolved. This CDR3 spans 13 amino acids. Trimming removed 4 bases from V and 2 bases from J, with 7 bases in between. Looked up from germline, CDR1 is SEHNR and CDR2 is FQNEAQ (reference sequence).

The chain is built from TRBV2 and TRBJ2-5; D call uncertain. CDR1 and CDR2 (germline): SNHLY, FYNNEI. The CDR3 is 13 amino acids. Trimming stripped 2 bases from V and 4 bases from J, with 8 bases between. In DNA, the CDR3 is TGTGCCAGCAGTGAACCCCGAGGAGAGACCCAGTACTTC. Translating it yields CASSEPRGETQYF.

This clone was counted only a few times. The junction differs from germline at one of its ends, possibly a read error. The chain joins TRBV7-7 to TRBJ2-7, with D unresolved. Germline lookup yields CDR1 SSHAT and CDR2 FNYEAQ (reference sequence). The length of the CDR3 is 13 residues. This chain's CDR3 is CASSPSSSEEQYF. The CDR3 DNA follows: TGTGCTAGCAGCCCCTCCTCCAGTGAAGAGCAGTACTTC.